The next 29 T cell receptor beta chains were all read from a single sample in a study of blood T cell repertoires in COVID-19. TCRdb's copy holds only in-frame clones and misses some; the assay was immunoSEQ multiplex PCR. The sample has 55,000 to 80,000 clones, 65% to 85% seen once; the top ten hold roughly 21%. The sequenced sample was peripheral blood. These receptors were taken from a woman over 75 with active or convalescent COVID-19.

The V call is TRBV5-1, the J call TRBJ1-1; possible D gene TRBD1, 5 bases. CDR1 and CDR2 from the germline V gene are SGHRS and YFSETQ. The length of the CDR3 is 15 residues. V was shortened by 0 bases and J by 3 bases, with 12 bases between the two germline ends. The CDR3 nucleotides are TGCGCCAGCAGCTTGGTCCCAGGGAAGGACACTGAAGCTTTCTTT. It is translated as CASSLVPGKDTEAFF.

The chain employs TRBV3-1 (or the pseudogene TRBV3-2) and TRBJ2-7; D is undetermined. V lost 2 bases and J 4 bases, leaving 3 bases between the germline ends. Germline V CDR1 and CDR2: LGHDT, YNNKEL (reference sequence). The CDR3 covers 11 residues. The DNA for the CDR3 is TGTGCCAGCAGCCAATTATACGAGCAGTACTTC. Its translation is CASSQLYEQYF.

The CDR3 region has the DNA TGTGCCAGCAGCTTAGGGCCCTTGGTGGGGGCTGCTGAAGCTTTCTTT. Its protein product is CASSLGPLVGAAEAFF. The chain carries TRBV11-2 and TRBJ1-1, with D maybe TRBD1 (6 bases). Germline CDR1 reads SGHAT; CDR2 reads FQNNGV. The CDR3 sequence is 16 residues long. V was trimmed by 1 base and J by 6 bases, leaving 18 bases between them.

This sequence joins TRBV6-5 and TRBJ1-2; a weak D match, TRBD1 (5 bases). The CDR3 contains 14 residues. Germline V gene data show CDR1 as MNHEY and CDR2 as SVGAGI. V shed 6 bases and J shed 5 bases, with 16 bases lying between them. The CDR3 bases are TGTGCCAGCAGCCACCCAGGGTTTGGGTATGGCTACACCTTC. It translates to CASSHPGFGYGYTF.

The rearrangement links TRBV6-1 to TRBJ1-1; 7 bases are a match to TRBD1. The V gene end was trimmed by 2 bases and the J gene end by 7 bases; junction bases not matched to a gene: 10. The CDR3 sequence is 15 residues long. The V gene's germline CDR1 is MNHNS and CDR2 SASEGT. The CDR3 is CASSEPTGAFGEAFF. The CDR3 DNA follows: TGTGCCAGCAGTGAACCCACAGGGGCGTTCGGTGAAGCTTTCTTT.

In this sample, this clone turned up many times. The genes are TRBV10-2 and TRBJ1-2; the D is unclear. The germline CDR1 and CDR2 sequences are WSHSY and SAAADI. The CDR3 consists of 14 residues. The V end was cut by 7 bases, the J end by 4 bases, with 16 bases between. CDR3 sequence: CASTGRENLYGYTF. The CDR3 bases are TGCGCCAGCACAGGCAGAGAAAACCTCTATGGCTACACCTTC.

The DNA of the CDR3 is TGTGCCAGTAACTGGGGACAGGGTCGCGGGGGTGAAGCTTTCTTT. Translation gives CASNWGQGRGGEAFF. The V call is TRBV19, the J call TRBJ1-1; 9 positions match TRBD1. CDR1 and CDR2 (germline): LNHDA, SQIVND (reference sequence). V lost 7 bases and J lost 7; bases outside the gene matches: 13. This CDR3 is built from 15 residues.

This clone was seen only a few times. The rearrangement uses TRBV5-1 and TRBJ1-5, with TRBD1 as a possible D gene (6 bases). Germline-derived CDR1 and CDR2 are SGHRS and YFSETQ. The CDR3 is made up of 14 amino acids. V lost 5 bases to trimming and J lost 7 bases, with 16 bases between them. The DNA of the CDR3 is TGCGCCAGCAGTCTCACAGGGCAAGCCCAGCCCCAGCATTTT. Translated: CASSLTGQAQPQHF.

This CDR3 reads CASSQGGQGRHNEQFF. CDR3 DNA sequence: TGTGCCAGCAGCCAGGGTGGACAGGGGCGTCACAATGAGCAGTTCTTC. The J gene is TRBJ2-1, the V gene TRBV3-1 (or the pseudogene TRBV3-2); TRBD1 agrees at 9 bases. Germline CDR1 is LGHDT and CDR2 is YNNKEL (reference sequence). V lost 3 bases, J lost 5 bases, and 8 bases stayed unmatched. There are 16 residues in the CDR3.

The rearrangement uses TRBV6-6 and TRBJ1-5; D is undetermined. Deletions cut 0 bases from V and 2 bases from J, with 11 bases between. CDR1 MNHNY and CDR2 SVGAGI come from the germline V gene (reference sequence). This CDR3 region has 16 residues. The CDR3 DNA follows: TGTGCCAGCAGTTACTCGCGGGGTATGGGCAATCAGCCCCAGCATTTT. Residues: CASSYSRGMGNQPQHF.

The chain joins TRBV9 to TRBJ2-1; D perhaps matches TRBD2 (6 bases). V gave up 4 bases and J gave up 7 bases, with 18 bases separating them. Germline V gives CDR1 SGDLS, CDR2 YYNGEE. The CDR3 has 15 amino acids. The CDR3 DNA follows: TGTGCCAGCAGCCCAACCGGGGGTATCCGGAATGAGCAGTTCTTC. Its protein is CASSPTGGIRNEQFF.

The chain is built from TRBV5-6 and TRBJ1-1, with D perhaps matching TRBD1 (5 bases). Germline CDR1 and CDR2: SGHDT and YYEEEE. The CDR3 runs to 14 residues. V was trimmed by 6 bases and J by 5 bases, leaving 17 bases between them. CDR3: CASTRDTRETEAFF. The CDR3, as DNA: TGTGCCAGCACCCGAGACACCAGGGAAACTGAAGCTTTCTTT.

The gene calls are TRBV5-6 and TRBJ1-2; 7 nucleotides line up with TRBD1. With 3 bases clipped from V and 0 bases from J, the junction kept 2 bases outside the gene matches. The CDR3 has 14 residues. From germline, CDR1 is SGHDT and CDR2 YYEEEE. The CDR3 DNA is TGTGCCAGCAGCTGGGGACAGCCTAACTATGGCTACACCTTC. Protein product: CASSWGQPNYGYTF.

The J gene is TRBJ1-1, the V gene TRBV18; a weak D match, TRBD1 (6 bases). The length of the CDR3 is 18 residues. CDR1 is KGHSH and CDR2 is LQKENI in the germline V gene. Trimming left V 6 bases short and J 3 bases short, with 26 bases between. The CDR3 DNA reads TGTGCCAGCTCCTCTTTACCGGGACACACTTCCGTGGACACTGAAGCTTTCTTT. Amino acid sequence: CASSSLPGHTSVDTEAFF.

This clone was counted a single time. This chain joins TRBV3-1 (or the pseudogene TRBV3-2) and TRBJ2-5, with D hard to call. CDR1 and CDR2 (germline): LGHDT, YNNKEL (reference sequence). CDR3 length: 13 residues. V was shortened by 3 bases and J by 2 bases, with 7 bases between the two germline ends. The CDR3 bases are TGTGCCAGCAGCCACACATCTCAAGAGACCCAGTACTTC. It translates to CASSHTSQETQYF.

This sequence joins TRBV5-1 and TRBJ2-7; 10 nucleotides match TRBD1. The trim removed 2 bases at V and 4 bases at J, leaving 3 bases unmatched. CDR1 is SGHRS, CDR2 YFSETQ, per germline. This CDR3 contains 14 residues. CDR3 region: CASSFGDRGYEQYF. In DNA form, the CDR3 reads TGCGCCAGCAGCTTTGGGGACAGGGGTTACGAGCAGTACTTC.

This chain connects TRBV2 to TRBJ1-2; 7 bases agree with TRBD1. With 5 bases clipped from V and 8 bases from J, the junction kept 11 bases outside the gene matches. This CDR3 is 14 amino acids long. Germline V lookup: CDR1 SNHLY, CDR2 FYNNEI. The CDR3 loop is CASSSRQGPGGYTF. The CDR3 region has the DNA TGTGCCAGCAGTTCACGACAGGGCCCGGGGGGCTACACCTTC.

The genes are TRBV5-1 and TRBJ1-3, with TRBD1 as a possible D gene (5 bases). From germline, CDR1 is SGHRS and CDR2 YFSETQ. This CDR3 region has 17 residues. The V end was cut by 0 bases, the J end by 2 bases, with 15 bases between. This CDR3 reads CASSLGPQGPTGNTIYF. The CDR3 nucleotides read TGCGCCAGCAGCTTGGGGCCGCAGGGCCCGACTGGAAACACCATATATTTT.

The genes are TRBV5-8 and TRBJ2-7; possible D gene TRBD1, 6 bases. CDR3 length equals 14 residues. The V gene's germline CDR1 is SGHTS and CDR2 YDEGEE. Trimming took off 0 bases at V and 5 bases at J, with 12 bases between the two ends. This CDR3 is CASSLARGFDEQYF. The CDR3 nucleotides are TGTGCCAGCAGCTTGGCCAGGGGTTTCGACGAGCAGTACTTC.

The V call is TRBV11-3, the J call TRBJ2-7; unclear D gene. V lost 0 bases and J 2 bases, leaving 14 bases between the germline ends. Germline loops: CDR1 SGHNT, CDR2 YENEEA. The CDR3 extends over 16 amino acids. CDR3 nucleotide sequence: TGTGCCAGCAGCTTAGAACGATCCCGTCCAGCCTACGAGCAGTACTTC. Translating it yields CASSLERSRPAYEQYF.

The gene calls are TRBV19 and TRBJ1-2; the D gene is possibly TRBD1 (5 bases). The CDR3 has 14 residues. Germline V gene lookup returns CDR1 LNHDA and CDR2 SQIVND (reference sequence). V was cut by 10 bases and J by 4 bases, with 19 bases left in between. The CDR3 protein is CATLLDRSSYGYTF. CDR3 bases: TGTGCCACCCTGCTAGACAGATCCTCCTATGGCTACACCTTC.

The J gene is TRBJ1-2, the V gene TRBV6-6, with D unclear. Trimming removed 5 bases from V and 0 bases from J, with 7 bases in between. This CDR3 has 13 residues. Per the germline V gene, CDR1 is MNHNY and CDR2 is SVGAGI (reference sequence). Here the CDR3 DNA reads TGTGCCAGCAGTCCCGGGTCTAACTATGGCTACACCTTC. The encoded protein is CASSPGSNYGYTF.

The chain recombines TRBV10-2 with TRBJ1-5; D possibly corresponds to TRBD1 (5 bases). Trimming stripped 0 bases from V and 5 bases from J, with 5 bases between. The CDR3 totals 13 residues. The germline V gene encodes CDR1 WSHSY and CDR2 SAAADI. In DNA, the CDR3 is TGCGCCAGCAGTGAGTCGACAGATCAGCCCCAGCATTTT. Its translation is CASSESTDQPQHF.

The rearrangement joins TRBV23-1 to TRBJ1-5; a possible D gene is TRBD1 (5 bases). Being an ORF, TRBV23-1 has a function that is uncertain. The CDR3 length is 17 residues. V gave up 0 bases and J gave up 1 base, with 13 bases separating them. The CDR3 DNA is TGCGCCAGCAGTCAATCTGAGGAGGGGACGAGCAATCAGCCCCAGCATTTT. This encodes CASSQSEEGTSNQPQHF.

The genes are TRBV19 and TRBJ1-2; 10 bases are a match to TRBD1. Germline V gene lookup returns CDR1 LNHDA and CDR2 SQIVND (reference sequence). The CDR3 sequence is 15 residues long. V lost 3 bases and J lost 7; bases outside the gene matches: 8. This CDR3 is CASSMTRQGAFGYTF. The CDR3 DNA sequence: TGTGCCAGTAGTATGACGAGACAGGGGGCGTTTGGCTACACCTTC.

The rearrangement joins TRBV6-1 to TRBJ1-4, with D hard to call. The CDR3 is 14 amino acids. V lost 2 bases and J lost 10, with 14 bases in between. CDR1 is MNHNS, CDR2 SASEGT, per germline. The CDR3: CASSELDGVAKLFF. CDR3 bases: TGTGCCAGCAGTGAATTGGACGGGGTTGCAAAACTGTTTTTT.

The J gene is TRBJ2-5, the V gene TRBV7-2; maybe TRBD1 (5 bases). The CDR3 contains 13 residues. V lost 6 bases and J lost 1, with 9 bases in between. CDR1 and CDR2 from the germline V gene are SGHTA and FQGNSA. The CDR3 is CASRQGGQETQYF. The CDR3 DNA reads TGTGCCAGCAGGCAGGGTGGCCAAGAGACCCAGTACTTC. Drawing the rest from reference TRBV7-2 and TRBJ2-5, the complete variable domain is GAGVSQSPSNKVTEKGKDVELRCDPISGHTALYWYRQSLGQGLEFLIYFQGNSAPDKSGLPSDRFSAERTGGSVSTLTIQRTQQEDSAVYLCASRQGGQETQYFGPGTRLLVL.

The rearrangement links TRBV6-5 to TRBJ2-3; TRBD2 matches 12 bases. V lost 5 bases, J lost 4 bases, and 4 bases stayed unmatched. The CDR3 sequence is 15 residues long. Germline CDR1 reads MNHEY; CDR2 reads SVGAGI. CDR3 amino acids: CASSLTSGGSDTQYF. Written as DNA, the CDR3 is TGTGCCAGCAGTCTGACTAGCGGGGGTTCAGATACGCAGTATTTT.

The chain joins TRBV21-1 to TRBJ2-2; the D segment call TRBD2 is taken from the table without a DNA check. TRBV21-1 is flagged as a pseudogene. The CDR3 is made up of 13 amino acids. The CDR3 DNA is TGTGCCAGCAGCGGCCCTAGGCCCGGGGAGCTGTTTTTT. It codes for CASSGPRPGELFF.